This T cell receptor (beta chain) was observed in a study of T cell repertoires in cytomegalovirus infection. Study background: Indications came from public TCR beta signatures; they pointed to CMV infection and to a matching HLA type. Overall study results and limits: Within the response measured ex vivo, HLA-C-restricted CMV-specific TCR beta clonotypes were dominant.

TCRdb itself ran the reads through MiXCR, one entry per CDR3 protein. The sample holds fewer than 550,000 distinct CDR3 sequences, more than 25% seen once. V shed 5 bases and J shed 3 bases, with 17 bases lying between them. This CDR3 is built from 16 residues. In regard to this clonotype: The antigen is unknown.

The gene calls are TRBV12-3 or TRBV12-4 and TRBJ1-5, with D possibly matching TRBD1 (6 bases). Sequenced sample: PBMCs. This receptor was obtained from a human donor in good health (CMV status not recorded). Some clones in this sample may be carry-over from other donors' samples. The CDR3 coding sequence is TGTGCCAGCAGTACCGGGACACAAATTTTCAATCAGCCCCAGCATTTT. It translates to CASSTGTQIFNQPQHF.